The 32 T cell receptor beta chains presented below share a single source sample, sequenced in a study of vaccination and CD4 T cells after COVID-19. Documented treatment: approximately 10-day PBMC culture with coronavirus spike peptide pools or control peptides (ViraFEST assay). Their specific antigens are unknown. At the Johns Hopkins FTIC core, DNA taken from cultured CD4+ T cells was sequenced by way of the Oncomine TCR Beta short-read assay. TCRdb re-derived calls from the PCR reads in MiXCR, one entry per CDR3 protein. In the table there are 8,000 to 9,500 distinct CDR3 sequences, 50% to 70% of which are singletons. The sample was cultured CD4+ T cells from blood, taken after SARS-CoV-2 vaccination. Every receptor here comes from a human donor with COVID-19.

This clonotype has a handful of counts. The V call is TRBV12-3 or TRBV12-4, the J call TRBJ2-3, with TRBD2 matching over 13 bases. The CDR3 covers 15 residues. V lost 6 bases, J lost 6 bases, and 6 bases stayed unmatched. In nucleotides, the CDR3 is TGTGCCAGCAGAGAACTAGCGGGGGGGCCCGATACGCAGTATTTT. It yields the protein CASRELAGGPDTQYF.

This clonotype has only a few counts. The chain has TRBV6-1 and TRBJ1-6; 7 bases are a match to TRBD1. Germline values: CDR1 MNHNS, CDR2 SASEGT. After removal of 5 bases from V and 8 bases from J, the junction contained 9 bases not matched to a gene. The CDR3 contains 15 residues. Here the CDR3 reads CASSTFRGGDSPLHF. In DNA form, the CDR3 reads TGTGCCAGCAGTACCTTCAGGGGGGGAGATTCACCCCTCCACTTT.

V usage is TRBV2 and J usage is TRBJ1-5; a possible D gene is TRBD1 (5 bases). V lost 4 bases, J lost 1 base, and 14 bases lay in between. The CDR3 length is 16 residues. CDR1 and CDR2 from the germline V gene are SNHLY and FYNNEI. The CDR3 is CASSVGGGGSNQPQHF. DNA for the CDR3: TGTGCCAGCAGTGTGGGGGGAGGTGGGAGCAATCAGCCCCAGCATTTT.

J is TRBJ2-7 and V is TRBV4-1, with 13 bases fitting TRBD2. The germline CDR1 and CDR2 sequences are MGHRA and YSYEKL. V lost 3 bases to trimming and J lost 0 bases; unmatched junction nucleotides: 17. CDR3 length: 21 amino acids. CDR3 residues: CASSHAGHPGLAGPSSYEQYF. The CDR3 DNA is TGCGCCAGCAGCCATGCTGGCCACCCGGGACTAGCGGGGCCAAGCTCCTACGAGCAGTACTTC.

The genes are TRBV27 and TRBJ1-2, with 10 nucleotides matching TRBD1. Germline values: CDR1 MNHEY, CDR2 SMNVEV (reference sequence). The J segment lost 8 bases and the V segment lost 6 bases, leaving 6 bases of the junction unmatched. The CDR3 is 13 residues long. The CDR3 reads CASRTTGGGGYTF. The CDR3 region has the DNA TGTGCCAGCAGAACGACAGGGGGCGGGGGCTACACCTTC.

The chain couples TRBV6-4 to TRBJ2-3, with 10 nucleotides matching TRBD2. CDR3 size: 15 residues. The germline gives CDR1 MRHNA, CDR2 SNTAGT. V lost 5 bases and J lost 1; bases outside the gene matches: 3. The CDR3 DNA follows: TGTGCCAGCAGTCACCTAGCGGGGGGCACAGATACGCAGTATTTT. Translated, it gives CASSHLAGGTDTQYF.

The V gene is TRBV7-9, the J gene TRBJ1-5; maybe TRBD1 (5 bases). Germline V gene lookup returns CDR1 SEHNR and CDR2 FQNEAQ (reference sequence). Trimming pared 0 bases from V and 7 bases from J, leaving 16 bases between. CDR3 length equals 16 residues. CDR3 in DNA: TGTGCCAGCAGCTTAGCGCAGGCAGGGCAAGGACAGCCCCAGCATTTT. Translating it yields CASSLAQAGQGQPQHF.

The chain combines TRBV30 with TRBJ2-7; D is possibly TRBD2 (5 bases). Trimming took 2 bases from V and 5 from J, leaving 28 bases between them. CDR3 length: 18 amino acids. Germline CDR1 reads GTSNPN; CDR2 reads SVGIG (reference sequence). DNA of the CDR3: TGTGCCTGGAGTAAATCTAGCCGGCTCCCCCACCCGACCCACGAGCAGTACTTC. Protein product: CAWSKSSRLPHPTHEQYF.

The V call is TRBV21-1, the J call TRBJ1-5; TRBD1 reflects the table's D call only, with no check against the DNA. TRBV21-1 is designated a pseudogene. The CDR3 has 16 amino acids. The CDR3 DNA follows: TGTGCCAGCGCTTTACCGACAGTCTATAGCAATCAGCCCCAGCATTTT. Protein sequence: CASALPTVYSNQPQHF.

The chain recombines TRBV4-2 with TRBJ2-7; D is perhaps TRBD1 (6 bases). CDR3 size: 14 residues. Trimming stripped 2 bases from V and 2 bases from J, with 10 bases between. Germline V gives CDR1 LGHNA, CDR2 YNFKEQ. CDR3 sequence (DNA): TGTGCCAGCAGCCAACTCAGGGGAGCCTACGAGCAGTACTTC. Amino acids: CASSQLRGAYEQYF.

This clonotype appeared a few times. The chain carries TRBV27 and TRBJ2-3; 7 nucleotides agree with TRBD2. V gave up 6 bases and J gave up 4 bases; unmatched junction bases: 10. Looked up from germline, CDR1 is MNHEY and CDR2 is SMNVEV (reference sequence). The CDR3 runs to 15 residues. The CDR3 region has the DNA TGTGCCAGCAGCCTTATCCTAGCGGCCGCAGATACGCAGTATTTT. Encoded protein: CASSLILAAADTQYF.

The V call is TRBV20-1, the J call TRBJ2-5; TRBD2 aligns across 7 bases. The germline V gene encodes CDR1 DFQATT and CDR2 SNEGSKA (reference sequence). The CDR3 covers 15 residues. V was clipped by 5 bases and J by 4 bases; unmatched bases: 13. Written as DNA, the CDR3 is TGCAGTGCTCGAGCCAGGGCGGGGGTCGGAGAGACCCAGTACTTC. It yields the protein CSARARAGVGETQYF.

The rearrangement joins TRBV12-3 or TRBV12-4 to TRBJ1-1; 7 bases map to TRBD1. V gave up 5 bases and J gave up 4 bases; unmatched junction bases: 10. This CDR3 has 15 amino acids. This CDR3 reads CASSVLDWTGTEAFF. Here the CDR3 DNA reads TGTGCCAGCAGTGTTCTTGACTGGACAGGCACTGAAGCTTTCTTT.

The chain employs TRBV21-1 and TRBJ2-2; TRBD1 was called by the table and not checked on the DNA. TRBV21-1 represents a pseudogene. The CDR3 spans 16 residues. Here the CDR3 DNA reads TGTGCCAGCAGGCCCAGGGGTGACTCGAACACCGGGGAGCTGTTTTTT. It encodes CASRPRGDSNTGELFF.

The rearrangement uses TRBV6-1 and TRBJ1-5; D remains unclear. CDR1 and CDR2 (germline): MNHNS, SASEGT. V was cut by 6 bases and J by 2 bases, with 11 bases left in between. This CDR3 is built from 14 residues. DNA for the CDR3: TGTGCCAGCAGCCGTCGGGAAGGCAATCAGCCCCAGCATTTT. Residues: CASSRREGNQPQHF.

This chain connects TRBV24-1 to TRBJ2-1; D is possibly TRBD2 (5 bases). CDR1 KGHDR and CDR2 SFDVKD come from the germline V gene. The CDR3 contains 12 residues. V shed 7 bases and J shed 11 bases, with 14 bases lying between them. The DNA for the CDR3 is TGTGCCACCAGCCAGAGCCGGGATAAGCAGTTCTTC. Amino acid sequence: CATSQSRDKQFF.

The chain recombines TRBV2 with TRBJ2-7; D call uncertain. The germline V gene has CDR1 SNHLY and CDR2 FYNNEI. This CDR3 is 13 amino acids long. Deletions cut 3 bases from V and 7 bases from J, with 13 bases between. CDR3: CASSDSEISEQYF. DNA for the CDR3: TGTGCCAGCAGTGACTCTGAGATATCAGAGCAGTACTTC.

This rearrangement joins TRBV7-9 to TRBJ1-5; D is possibly TRBD1 (5 bases). Looked up from germline, CDR1 is SEHNR and CDR2 is FQNEAQ (reference sequence). This CDR3 has 17 residues. Between the trimmed V and J ends, which lost 5 bases and 0 bases, there was a span of 17 bases. The CDR3, as DNA: TGTGCCAGCAGCCCCCCGGGGGGTCCCGATAGCAATCAGCCCCAGCATTTT. It is translated as CASSPPGGPDSNQPQHF.

This chain links TRBV18 with TRBJ2-7, with D tentatively TRBD1 (5 bases). Per germline, CDR1 KGHSH and CDR2 LQKENI. The V gene lost 2 bases and the J gene lost 3 bases, with 14 bases spanning the gap. The CDR3 totals 15 residues. CDR3 residues: CASSPAAQDNYEQYF. The CDR3 nucleotides read TGTGCCAGCTCACCAGCAGCACAGGACAACTACGAGCAGTACTTC.

This clonotype appeared a single time. The V and J genes are TRBV7-3 and TRBJ1-2; 7 bases are shared with TRBD1. CDR3 length: 15 amino acids. CDR1 and CDR2 (germline): SGHTA, FQGTGA. V shed 3 bases, J shed 4 bases, and the junction held 8 bases outside the gene matches. As DNA, the CDR3 is TGTGCCAGCAGCTTCACCGGGACAGACTTCTATGGCTACACCTTC. Translation gives CASSFTGTDFYGYTF.

The genes are TRBV5-4 and TRBJ2-2; the D gene is possibly TRBD1 (6 bases). Germline V CDR1 and CDR2: SGHNT, YYREEE (reference sequence). This CDR3 spans 15 amino acids. V lost 1 base and J lost 5, with 12 bases in between. This CDR3 reads CASSLLGTPTGELFF. As DNA, the CDR3 is TGTGCCAGCAGCTTGTTGGGGACACCGACCGGGGAGCTGTTTTTT. Based on the CDR3 plus reference TRBV5-4 and TRBJ2-2, the full variable domain is ETGVTQSPTHLIKTRGQQVTLRCSSQSGHNTVSWYQQALGQGPQFIFQYYREEENGRGNFPPRFSGLQFPNYSSELNVNALELDDSALYLCASSLLGTPTGELFFGEGSRLTVL.

J is TRBJ1-2 and V is TRBV20-1; 8 nucleotides agree with TRBD1. Trimming cost V 6 bases and J 8 bases; bases outside gene matches: 8. The CDR3 has 12 residues. From germline, CDR1 is DFQATT and CDR2 SNEGSKA (reference sequence). This CDR3 is CSAPRGTGGYTF. CDR3 bases: TGCAGTGCCCCACGCGGGACAGGCGGCTACACCTTC.

This chain links TRBV15 with TRBJ1-1; possible D gene TRBD1, 5 bases. The V end was cut by 0 bases, the J end by 4 bases, with 12 bases between. Germline CDR1 reads LNHNV; CDR2 reads YYDKDF (reference sequence). The CDR3 runs 15 residues. The CDR3 protein is CATSRDRTGGTEAFF. In nucleotides, the CDR3 is TGTGCCACCAGCAGAGATCGAACCGGGGGCACTGAAGCTTTCTTT.

The V gene is TRBV7-3, the J gene TRBJ1-6; D gene ambiguous. CDR3 length equals 14 residues. The V gene lost 5 bases and the J gene lost 7 bases, with 12 bases spanning the gap. Germline CDR1 SGHTA, CDR2 FQGTGA. The CDR3, as DNA: TGTGCCAGCAGCCCCGGGCCGGGGAATTCACCCCTCCACTTT. This sequence encodes CASSPGPGNSPLHF. Combining the CDR3 with reference TRBV7-3 and TRBJ1-6 gives the whole variable domain GAGVSQTPSNKVTEKGKYVELRCDPISGHTALYWYRQSLGQGPEFLIYFQGTGAADDSGLPNDRFFAVRPEGSVSTLKIQRTERGDSAVYLCASSPGPGNSPLHFGNGTRLTVT.

The chain couples TRBV7-2 to TRBJ2-3, with D possibly matching TRBD2 (5 bases). Germline CDR1 and CDR2: SGHTA and FQGNSA. Trimming shortened V by 4 bases and J by 2 bases, and 13 bases separated the two germline ends. The CDR3 sequence is 15 residues long. The CDR3 nucleotides are TGTGCCAGCAGCTCGGGGATTCTGAACACAGATACGCAGTATTTT. Residues: CASSSGILNTDTQYF.

J is TRBJ1-2 and V is TRBV5-6; 8 bases line up with TRBD1. J lost 0 bases, V lost 4 bases, and 8 bases had no gene match. The CDR3 is 16 amino acids. The V gene's germline CDR1 is SGHDT and CDR2 YYEEEE. The CDR3 loop reads CASSRRTGLTNYGYTF. DNA of the CDR3: TGTGCCAGCAGCCGGAGGACAGGGTTGACTAACTATGGCTACACCTTC.

The chain employs TRBV10-3 and TRBJ1-5, with D maybe TRBD1 (5 bases). The germline V and J ends were trimmed by 0 bases and 5 bases, with 11 bases remaining between them. This CDR3 region has 15 residues. Germline CDR1 reads ENHRY; CDR2 reads SYGVKD. CDR3 region: CAISESGKGDQPQHF. The CDR3 DNA reads as TGTGCCATCAGTGAGTCGGGAAAAGGGGATCAGCCCCAGCATTTT.

This sequence joins TRBV6-1 and TRBJ1-1; D gene unclear. The CDR3 runs to 11 residues. Germline V gives CDR1 MNHNS, CDR2 SASEGT. The V and J ends lost 8 bases and 8 bases respectively, with 12 bases between them. CDR3 bases: TGTGCCAGCCCCAGGTTCGGGGAAGCTTTCTTT. This gives the protein CASPRFGEAFF.

This clonotype was counted a single time. This rearrangement joins TRBV5-1 to TRBJ2-2; 9 positions agree with TRBD1. The ends lost 0 bases at V and 4 bases at J; junction bases unmatched: 1. The V gene's germline CDR1 is SGHRS and CDR2 YFSETQ. The CDR3 runs 15 residues. In DNA, the CDR3 is TGCGCCAGCAGCTTGGGGACAGGGGTCACCGGGGAGCTGTTTTTT. It is translated as CASSLGTGVTGELFF.

The chain uses TRBV4-2 and TRBJ2-5, with D possibly being TRBD1 (5 bases). Germline loops: CDR1 LGHNA, CDR2 YNFKEQ. Trimming cost V 4 bases and J 1 base, with 19 bases left between them. There are 17 residues in the CDR3. The CDR3, as DNA: TGTGCCAGCAGCCGAAACCAGGGTCTCACCCCCCAAGAGACCCAGTACTTC. It codes for CASSRNQGLTPQETQYF.

The V gene is TRBV6-1, the J gene TRBJ1-2; maybe TRBD1 (6 bases). The length of the CDR3 is 14 residues. The V end lost 5 bases, the J end lost 5 bases, and 15 bases lay between the germline ends. Germline V gene data show CDR1 as MNHNS and CDR2 as SASEGT. In DNA form, the CDR3 reads TGTGCCAGCAGTCAAGACGGCAGGGGATATGGCTACACCTTC. This codes for CASSQDGRGYGYTF.

This chain connects TRBV27 to TRBJ2-5; D is ambiguous. From germline, CDR1 is MNHEY and CDR2 SMNVEV (reference sequence). The V gene lost 7 bases and the J gene lost 7 bases, with 10 bases spanning the gap. The CDR3 is 11 amino acids. The CDR3: CASIKRGTQYF. CDR3 in DNA: TGTGCCAGCATTAAACGTGGGACCCAGTACTTC.